The sequence of this T cell receptor (beta chain) was determined in a study of blood T cells in healthy people across ages. Primed by a sample-barcoded 5' primer and a J-beta primer mix, a second PCR proceeded for 7 to 11 cycles. TCRdb fed the 5' RACE reads into MiXCR, producing one record per CDR3 protein. The data show 900,000 to 950,000 distinct CDR3 sequences, roughly 28% seen once. Germline loops: CDR1 SQVTM, CDR2 ANQGSEA. V was shortened by 4 bases and J by 0 bases, with 8 bases between the two germline ends. CDR3 length equals 13 residues. The same sample was also used in a study of T cells of mothers and their children. That source reports: When the second PCR was run, its M1S primer added sample barcodes and 2-4 random nucleotides.

Input material: blood. The receptor's source is a woman in her 40s in good health. The chain recombines TRBV29-1 with TRBJ2-3; D is uncertain. CDR3 nucleotides: TGCAGCGTTGGACAAGCTAGCACAGATACGCAGTATTTT. It codes for CSVGQASTDTQYF.